This is a list of T cell receptor beta chains from one sample in a study of CD8 T cells in Susac syndrome. TCRdb processed the immunoSEQ multiplex PCR reads anew with MiXCR; each CDR3 protein has one entry. The repertoire holds roughly 80,000 distinct CDR3 sequences, more than 85% seen once, with less than 0.6% in the top ten. Source material: CD8+ T cells from PBMCs. These receptors were taken from a human donor with multiple sclerosis. Each CDR3 is given with its conserved first and last residue. A D gene is named only where the DNA matches it firmly. Clone size appears in some rows only: once, few, many, or a class for an expanded clone.

D gene,V gene,clone size,J gene,CDR3 protein,CDR3 DNA
TRBD2,TRBV11-1,-,TRBJ2-3,CPRRGDSTDTQYF,TGTCCGCGCCGGGGGGACTCCACAGATACGCAGTATTTT
-,TRBV5-1,-,TRBJ1-5,CASSLEMGMQPQHF,TGCGCCAGCAGCTTGGAGATGGGAATGCAGCCCCAGCATTTT
-,TRBV5-1,few,TRBJ1-2,CASSYQGSGYTF,TGCGCCAGCAGCTACCAGGGAAGTGGCTACACCTTC
-,TRBV5-6,-,TRBJ2-2,CASSFTGELFF,TGTGCCAGCAGTTTTACCGGGGAGCTGTTTTTT
-,TRBV28,-,TRBJ2-1,CASSHGGNEQFF,TGTGCCAGCAGTCATGGGGGGAATGAGCAGTTCTTC
TRBD2,TRBV9,-,TRBJ2-3,CASSGLAGGSTDTQYF,TGTGCCAGCAGCGGGCTAGCGGGGGGGAGCACAGATACGCAGTATTTT
-,TRBV9,once,TRBJ2-2,CASSVGGIGNTGELFF,TGTGCCAGCAGCGTAGGGGGTATAGGGAACACCGGGGAGCTGTTTTTT
TRBD1,TRBV5-4,few,TRBJ2-7,CASSPRQGTYEQYF,TGTGCCAGCAGCCCCCGACAGGGAACCTACGAGCAGTACTTC
-,TRBV30,-,TRBJ1-1,CAWSVSREAFF,TGTGCCTGGAGTGTATCCCGGGAAGCTTTCTTT
TRBD2,TRBV5-1,-,TRBJ2-1,CASTNSGGSYNEQFF,TGCGCCAGCACCAATAGCGGGGGCTCCTACAATGAGCAGTTCTTC
-,TRBV4-3,-,TRBJ2-1,CASSQGTAPDNEQFF,TGCGCCAGCAGCCAGGGGACCGCCCCGGACAATGAGCAGTTCTTC
-,TRBV7-9,-,TRBJ2-1,CASSPTRNEQFF,TGTGCCAGCAGCCCGACAAGAAATGAGCAGTTCTTC
TRBD2,TRBV6-6,-,TRBJ2-2,CASSYLAGGPTGELFF,TGTGCCAGCAGTTACCTAGCGGGGGGGCCCACCGGGGAGCTGTTTTTT
-,TRBV24-1,-,TRBJ2-2,CATSDWGKSDTGELFF,TGTGCCACCAGTGATTGGGGAAAGTCTGACACCGGGGAGCTGTTTTTT
TRBD2,TRBV28,-,TRBJ2-1,CASSLSGRASEQFF,TGTGCCAGCAGTTTAAGCGGGAGGGCCAGTGAGCAGTTCTTC
-,TRBV19,few,TRBJ1-1,CASSSGTPNTEAFF,TGTGCCAGTAGTAGCGGGACACCGAACACTGAAGCTTTCTTT
-,TRBV27,-,TRBJ2-7,CASSPQTVSYEQYF,TGTGCCAGCAGTCCCCAGACAGTCTCCTACGAGCAGTACTTC
-,TRBV2,-,TRBJ1-1,CASSEDGAEAFF,TGTGCCAGCAGTGAAGATGGGGCTGAAGCTTTCTTT
-,TRBV9,-,TRBJ2-1,CASSVDPSSYNEQFF,TGTGCCAGCAGCGTAGATCCTAGCTCCTACAATGAGCAGTTCTTC
TRBD1,TRBV6-1,-,TRBJ1-5,CASSGQGAANQPQHF,TGTGCCAGCAGTGGACAGGGGGCTGCCAATCAGCCCCAGCATTTT
TRBD1,TRBV19,-,TRBJ1-2,CASFDRGRLENYGYTF,TGTGCCAGCTTTGACAGGGGGCGATTGGAGAACTATGGCTACACCTTC
-,TRBV28,-,TRBJ2-1,CASSLPVISYNEQFF,TGTGCCAGCAGTTTACCGGTTATCTCCTACAATGAGCAGTTCTTC
TRBD2,TRBV20-1,once,TRBJ2-4,CSAREQGTSKNIQYF,TGCAGTGCTAGGGAACAAGGGACTAGCAAAAACATTCAGTACTTC
TRBD2,TRBV28,-,TRBJ2-2,CASSWGLAGNGELFF,TGTGCCAGCAGTTGGGGGCTAGCGGGGAACGGGGAGCTGTTTTTT
-,TRBV4-2,-,TRBJ2-7,CASSQEQGYEQYF,TGTGCCAGCAGCCAAGAACAGGGTTACGAGCAGTACTTC
TRBD1,TRBV2,-,TRBJ2-5,CASSAWTGAQETQYF,TGTGCCAGCAGTGCCTGGACAGGGGCCCAAGAGACCCAGTACTTC
TRBD1,TRBV4-2,few,TRBJ1-1,CASSLQGESTEAFF,TGTGCCAGCAGCCTACAGGGGGAGAGCACTGAAGCTTTCTTT
-,TRBV12-3/TRBV12-4,-,TRBJ2-5,CASSPDRGGETQYF,TGTGCCAGCAGTCCGGACAGAGGTGGAGAGACCCAGTACTTC
-,TRBV11-2,-,TRBJ2-5,CASSFAGFGRETQYF,TGTGCCAGCAGCTTCGCGGGGTTTGGGAGGGAGACCCAGTACTTC
TRBD2,TRBV14,once,TRBJ2-1,CASSQEVAGGPYEQFF,TGTGCCAGCAGCCAAGAAGTAGCGGGAGGGCCTTATGAGCAGTTCTTC
-,TRBV27,-,TRBJ1-5,CASSSRGGYQPQHF,TGTGCCAGCAGTTCCAGGGGCGGCTATCAGCCCCAGCATTTT
-,TRBV27,-,TRBJ2-2,CASSWQNGELFF,TGTGCCAGCAGTTGGCAGAACGGGGAGCTGTTTTTT
-,TRBV4-3,-,TRBJ2-1,CASSRGQGNEQFF,TGCGCCAGCAGCCGAGGACAAGGCAATGAGCAGTTCTTC
-,TRBV15,-,TRBJ2-1,CATSRDWPNNEQFF,TGTGCCACCAGCAGAGATTGGCCGAACAATGAGCAGTTCTTC
-,TRBV12-5,-,TRBJ2-7,CASGPELGEQYF,TGTGCTAGTGGTCCGGAGCTTGGCGAGCAGTACTTC
-,TRBV4-2,-,TRBJ2-4,CASSQVGRVAKNIQYF,TGTGCCAGCAGCCAAGTCGGACGAGTAGCCAAAAACATTCAGTACTTC
TRBD2,TRBV5-6,-,TRBJ2-1,CASSLSGGYEQFF,TGTGCCAGCAGCTTGAGCGGGGGCTATGAGCAGTTCTTC
-,TRBV7-8,-,TRBJ2-1,CASSLSRTVLAESPYNEQFF,TGTGCCAGCAGCTTATCTCGGACAGTTTTAGCGGAGTCCCCCTACAATGAGCAGTTCTTC
TRBD1,TRBV5-4,-,TRBJ2-7,CASSLVGQGNEQYF,TGTGCCAGCAGCTTGGTTGGACAGGGCAACGAGCAGTACTTC
-,TRBV4-1,-,TRBJ2-1,CASSQDLLREQFF,TGCGCCAGCAGCCAAGATTTGCTGCGAGAGCAGTTCTTC
TRBD2,TRBV27,-,TRBJ2-7,CASSREGPYEQYF,TGTGCCAGCAGTCGGGAGGGCCCTTACGAGCAGTACTTC
-,TRBV9,-,TRBJ2-3,CASSDGPDTDTQYF,TGTGCCAGCAGCGACGGACCCGACACAGATACGCAGTATTTT
-,TRBV19,-,TRBJ2-7,CASSIGGGSYEQYF,TGTGCCAGTAGTATAGGTGGAGGGTCGTACGAGCAGTACTTC
-,TRBV27,-,TRBJ2-7,CASSPDGGLYNYEQYF,TGTGCCAGCAGCCCCGACGGCGGGCTTTACAACTACGAGCAGTACTTC
-,TRBV3-1,-,TRBJ1-1,CASSQGLKMNTEAFF,TGTGCCAGCAGCCAAGGACTGAAGATGAACACTGAAGCTTTCTTT
-,TRBV7-9,few,TRBJ1-5,CASSSLNQPQHF,TGTGCCAGCAGCTCCCTGAATCAGCCCCAGCATTTT
TRBD1,TRBV12-3/TRBV12-4,few,TRBJ1-2,CASSPGTGGGYTF,TGTGCCAGCAGTCCTGGGACAGGGGGTGGCTACACCTTC
TRBD1,TRBV11-2,-,TRBJ2-7,CASTGDGLEQYF,TGTGCCTCGACAGGGGATGGGCTCGAGCAGTACTTC
-,TRBV3-1,-,TRBJ2-5,CASSQEQLSRETQYF,TGTGCCAGCAGCCAAGAGCAACTATCGCGAGAGACCCAGTACTTC
TRBD1,TRBV13,-,TRBJ2-1,CASSPGRTGGSEQFF,TGTGCCAGCAGTCCAGGGAGGACAGGGGGTAGTGAGCAGTTCTTC
TRBD1,TRBV7-9,-,TRBJ2-1,CASSLGQGVLNEQFF,TGTGCCAGCAGCTTAGGACAGGGGGTTTTAAATGAGCAGTTCTTC
-,TRBV27,-,TRBJ1-1,CASSLGPRGTEAFF,TGTGCCAGCAGTTTGGGCCCTAGGGGGACTGAAGCTTTCTTT
-,TRBV5-6,-,TRBJ2-2,CASSLMGLPSRTGELFF,TGTGCCAGCAGCTTGATGGGACTCCCTTCGCGGACCGGGGAGCTGTTTTTT
TRBD1,TRBV27,once,TRBJ1-1,CASSWGTGTEAFF,TGCGCCAGCAGTTGGGGGACAGGCACTGAAGCTTTCTTT